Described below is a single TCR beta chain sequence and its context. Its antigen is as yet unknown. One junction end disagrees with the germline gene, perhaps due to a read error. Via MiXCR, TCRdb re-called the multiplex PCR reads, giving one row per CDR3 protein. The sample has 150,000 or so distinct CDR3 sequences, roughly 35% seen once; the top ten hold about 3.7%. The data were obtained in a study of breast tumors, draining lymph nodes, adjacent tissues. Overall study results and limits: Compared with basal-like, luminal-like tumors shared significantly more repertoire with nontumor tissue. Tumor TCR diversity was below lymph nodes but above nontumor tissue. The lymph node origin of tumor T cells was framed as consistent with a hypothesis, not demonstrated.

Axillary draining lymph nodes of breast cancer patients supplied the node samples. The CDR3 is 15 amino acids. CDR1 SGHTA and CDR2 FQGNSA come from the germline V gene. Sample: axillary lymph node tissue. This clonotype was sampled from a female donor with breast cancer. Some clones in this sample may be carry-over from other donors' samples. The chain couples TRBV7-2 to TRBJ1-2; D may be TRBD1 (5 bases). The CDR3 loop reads CVSSLVVQGDYGYTF. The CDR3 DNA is TGTGTCAGCAGCTTAGTCGTCCAAGGGGACTATGGCTACACCTTC. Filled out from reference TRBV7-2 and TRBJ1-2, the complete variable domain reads GAGVSQSPSNKVTEKGKDVELRCDPISGHTALYWYRQSLGQGLEFLIYFQGNSAPDKSGLPSDRFSAERTGGSVSTLTIQRTQQEDSAVYLCVSSLVVQGDYGYTFGSGTRLTVV.